These 26 T cell receptor beta chains originate from one sample sequenced in a study of blood T cell repertoires in COVID-19. The assay was immunoSEQ multiplex PCR, and TCRdb's table has in-frame clones only and misses some. The sample gives about 380,000 clones, less than 85% of which show up once; 3.5% to 4% is in the top ten. The sequenced sample consisted of peripheral blood. These receptors originate from a woman aged 18-30 years with acute or convalescent COVID-19.

This chain uses TRBV5-6 with TRBJ1-6, with TRBD1 as a possible D gene (5 bases). The CDR3 covers 16 residues. Germline lookup yields CDR1 SGHDT and CDR2 YYEEEE. Trimming took 2 bases from V and 5 from J, leaving 14 bases between them. CDR3 sequence: CASSFFRAGNNSPLHF. The CDR3 DNA is TGTGCCAGCAGCTTTTTCAGGGCGGGAAATAATTCACCCCTCCACTTT.

This clone came up a few times. The V and J genes are TRBV2 and TRBJ1-6, with TRBD1 matching over 9 bases. The CDR3 loop spans 15 amino acids. Unmatched junction bases numbered 7, after V lost 7 bases and J lost 6 bases. The V gene's germline CDR1 is SNHLY and CDR2 FYNNEI. The CDR3 DNA reads as TGTGCCAGCATCCTTACGGACAGGGGTAATTCACCCCTCCACTTT. This encodes CASILTDRGNSPLHF. Variable domain in full (rest from reference TRBV2 and TRBJ1-6): EPEVTQTPSHQVTQMGQEVILRCVPISNHLYFYWYRQILGQKVEFLVSFYNNEISEKSEIFDDQFSVERPDGSNFTLKIRSTKLEDSAMYFCASILTDRGNSPLHFGNGTRLTVT.

This clone was seen just once. The chain joins TRBV10-1 to TRBJ2-1, with 9 nucleotides matching TRBD2. Germline V gives CDR1 WNHNN, CDR2 SYGVQD (reference sequence). The CDR3 has 14 amino acids. With 4 bases clipped from V and 12 bases from J, the junction kept 10 bases outside the gene matches. The CDR3 sequence is CASSASSGAQGQFF. In DNA, the CDR3 is TGCGCCAGCAGTGCGTCTAGCGGGGCCCAGGGGCAGTTCTTC.

This chain links TRBV6-6 with TRBJ2-3; 7 nucleotides line up with TRBD1. Per germline, CDR1 MNHNY and CDR2 SVGAGI (reference sequence). Trimming at V came to 5 bases and at J to 1 base, leaving 9 bases not matched to a gene. The CDR3 has 16 amino acids. The CDR3 sequence is CASSRMTGWGTDTQYF. As DNA, the CDR3 is TGTGCCAGCAGTCGAATGACAGGGTGGGGCACAGATACGCAGTATTTT.

The rearrangement links TRBV9 to TRBJ2-5; the match to TRBD1 covers 8 bases. The ends lost 0 bases at V and 2 bases at J; junction bases unmatched: 6. The CDR3 has 16 residues. CDR1 SGDLS and CDR2 YYNGEE come from the germline V gene. CDR3: CASSVATGVQQETQYF. CDR3 bases: TGTGCCAGCAGCGTAGCGACAGGGGTCCAACAAGAGACCCAGTACTTC.

The gene calls are TRBV30 and TRBJ1-2, with D tentatively TRBD1 (5 bases). The V end lost 1 base, the J end lost 2 bases, and 5 bases lay between the germline ends. The germline CDR1 and CDR2 sequences are GTSNPN and SVGIG (reference sequence). This CDR3 comprises 12 residues. CDR3 in amino acids: CAWSEGNYGYTF. DNA of the CDR3: TGTGCCTGGAGTGAGGGGAACTATGGCTACACCTTC.

The V and J genes are TRBV6-1 and TRBJ2-4; D might be TRBD1 (6 bases). V was cut by 1 base and J by 6 bases, with 10 bases left in between. Germline CDR1 is MNHNS and CDR2 is SASEGT. The CDR3 contains 14 residues. The CDR3 nucleotides are TGTGCCAGCAGTGAAGGAGGCAGGGGAAACATTCAGTACTTC. Translation: CASSEGGRGNIQYF.

This chain connects TRBV12-5 to TRBJ2-7; TRBD1 agrees at 9 bases. Looked up from germline, CDR1 is LGHNT and CDR2 is FRNRAP. The CDR3 is 15 residues long. The trim removed 7 bases at V and 4 bases at J, leaving 11 bases unmatched. Here the CDR3 reads CASVVPGQGGYEQYF. Here the CDR3 DNA reads TGTGCTAGTGTTGTCCCGGGACAGGGAGGATACGAGCAGTACTTC.

The chain employs TRBV19 and TRBJ1-6; D unclear. V was pared by 10 bases and J by 7 bases, with 17 bases between. Germline values: CDR1 LNHDA, CDR2 SQIVND (reference sequence). CDR3 length: 14 amino acids. CDR3 loop: CATQSPGENSPLHF. CDR3 bases: TGTGCCACCCAGTCCCCGGGTGAGAATTCACCCCTCCACTTT.

The rearrangement uses TRBV5-1 and TRBJ2-1, with a weak D call TRBD2 (6 bases). The CDR3 spans 15 residues. V lost 4 bases to trimming and J lost 0 bases, with 11 bases between them. Germline assignment: CDR1 SGHRS and CDR2 YFSETQ. CDR3 nucleotide sequence: TGCGCCAGCAGCCGCGACGGGAGCTCCTACAATGAGCAGTTCTTC. Translating gives CASSRDGSSYNEQFF.

This chain connects TRBV27 to TRBJ2-2, with D possibly matching TRBD1 (5 bases). With 7 bases removed from V and 0 bases from J, the gap between germline ends came to 12 bases. In germline, CDR1 is MNHEY, CDR2 SMNVEV (reference sequence). The CDR3 length is 15 residues. CDR3 in amino acids: CASTPDSANTGELFF. In DNA, the CDR3 is TGTGCCAGCACGCCCGACAGCGCGAACACCGGGGAGCTGTTTTTT.

The chain links TRBV9 to TRBJ2-3; TRBD1 is a possible D gene (6 bases). Germline V gives CDR1 SGDLS, CDR2 YYNGEE. The V end was cut by 4 bases, the J end by 7 bases, with 16 bases between. This CDR3 region has 14 residues. DNA of the CDR3: TGTGCCAGCAGCACACAAGGACAGTCATATACGCAGTATTTT. Translated: CASSTQGQSYTQYF.

This chain links TRBV6-5 with TRBJ1-1; 8 bases are shared with TRBD1. The CDR3 spans 15 residues. V was clipped by 10 bases and J by 0 bases; unmatched bases: 10. Germline assignment: CDR1 MNHEY and CDR2 SVGAGI. The CDR3 loop is CATKTGDILNTEAFF. The CDR3 bases are TGTGCCACCAAGACAGGGGATATCTTGAACACTGAAGCTTTCTTT.

The V gene is TRBV9, the J gene TRBJ2-1; 11 bases match TRBD2. CDR1 and CDR2 (germline): SGDLS, YYNGEE. The CDR3 sequence is 19 residues long. V lost 1 base and J lost 0; bases outside the gene matches: 9. The CDR3 DNA reads TGTGCCAGCAGCGTATCCGGACTAGCGGGTAAAAGCTCCTACAATGAGCAGTTCTTC. Translation: CASSVSGLAGKSSYNEQFF.

This chain joins TRBV25-1 and TRBJ1-6; 10 bases agree with TRBD1. This CDR3 has 15 amino acids. Germline loops: CDR1 MGHDK, CDR2 SYGVNS. V was clipped by 6 bases and J by 7 bases; unmatched bases: 6. The CDR3: CASRLGGQGNSPLHF. The CDR3 DNA sequence: TGTGCCAGCAGGCTCGGGGGACAGGGGAATTCACCCCTCCACTTT.

V is TRBV7-9 and J is TRBJ1-5; 11 nucleotides agree with TRBD1. Per the germline V gene, CDR1 is SEHNR and CDR2 is FQNEAQ (reference sequence). This CDR3 contains 15 residues. With 4 bases clipped from V and 3 bases from J, the junction kept 2 bases outside the gene matches. CDR3 region: CASSSGQGANQPQHF. The CDR3 DNA is TGTGCCAGCAGCTCCGGACAGGGGGCCAATCAGCCCCAGCATTTT.

The J gene is TRBJ1-1, the V gene TRBV2; perhaps TRBD1 as D (6 bases). The V gene lost 2 bases and the J gene lost 5 bases, with 15 bases spanning the gap. This CDR3 spans 15 amino acids. Germline-derived CDR1 and CDR2 are SNHLY and FYNNEI. For the CDR3, the DNA is TGTGCCAGCAGTGAATGGGTACAGGGAGATACTGAAGCTTTCTTT. Protein sequence: CASSEWVQGDTEAFF.

The V and J genes are TRBV5-6 and TRBJ2-2; D unclear. This CDR3 is built from 16 residues. From germline, CDR1 is SGHDT and CDR2 YYEEEE. V dropped 0 bases and J dropped 3 bases, with 12 bases sitting between them. CDR3 nucleotides: TGTGCCAGCAGCTTGGCCCGCGAATCGGACACCGGGGAGCTGTTTTTT. It yields the protein CASSLARESDTGELFF.

Points on this clone: A read error may produce the germline difference seen at one junction end. The rearrangement links TRBV6-1 to TRBJ1-2; 7 nucleotides line up with TRBD1. CDR1 is MNHNS and CDR2 is SASEGT in the germline V gene. The CDR3 has 17 amino acids. CDR3 sequence reads: CASSAWTGWAFNHGYTF. For the CDR3, the DNA is TGTGCCAGCAGTGCCTGGACAGGTTGGGCTTTTAACCATGGCTACACCTTC.

The chain's CDR3 is CASSHRGTTLHF. CDR3 DNA: TGTGCCAGCAGTCACCGGGGAACAACCCTCCACTTT. The chain employs TRBV6-5 and TRBJ1-6, with D uncertain. The CDR3 spans 12 residues. With 5 bases removed from V and 14 bases from J, the gap between germline ends came to 13 bases. Germline loops: CDR1 MNHEY, CDR2 SVGAGI.

The gene calls are TRBV27 and TRBJ2-1; D is uncertain. Germline values: CDR1 MNHEY, CDR2 SMNVEV (reference sequence). This CDR3 spans 15 amino acids. V lost 3 bases and J lost 0, with 9 bases in between. The CDR3 sequence: CASSFSRSSYNEQFF. The CDR3 nucleotides read TGTGCCAGCAGTTTCAGTAGGAGCTCCTACAATGAGCAGTTCTTC.

CDR3 sequence (DNA): TGCAGTGCTAGTATGGCAGAAGAGACCCAGTACTTC. Encoded protein: CSASMAEETQYF. This sequence joins TRBV20-1 and TRBJ2-5; D gene uncertain. The V and J ends lost 3 bases and 3 bases respectively, with 8 bases between them. The germline CDR1 and CDR2 sequences are DFQATT and SNEGSKA (reference sequence). The CDR3 runs 12 residues.

This rearrangement joins TRBV4-1 to TRBJ2-7, with 7 bases fitting TRBD2. The CDR3 length is 17 residues. Germline CDR1 reads MGHRA; CDR2 reads YSYEKL. V lost 3 bases to trimming and J lost 2 bases; unmatched junction nucleotides: 13. CDR3 in amino acids: CASSHGGSAGVAYEQYF. In DNA form, the CDR3 reads TGCGCCAGCAGCCACGGGGGTTCGGCGGGGGTAGCCTACGAGCAGTACTTC.

V gene TRBV20-1 combines with J gene TRBJ2-2; no firm D call. V lost 6 bases and J lost 4, with 6 bases in between. Germline CDR1 and CDR2: DFQATT and SNEGSKA (reference sequence). The CDR3 length is 11 residues. CDR3 DNA: TGCAGTGCCCAGGTCACCGGGGAGCTGTTTTTT. This gives the protein CSAQVTGELFF.

The DNA for the CDR3 is TGCAGTGCTAGTGTCAGGACAGGGACTGAGGGCTACACCTTC. This gives the protein CSASVRTGTEGYTF. This sequence joins TRBV20-1 and TRBJ1-2; TRBD1 matches at 8 bases. The J segment lost 8 bases and the V segment lost 3 bases, leaving 11 bases of the junction unmatched. Germline V gene sequence: CDR1 DFQATT, CDR2 SNEGSKA (reference sequence). There are 14 residues in the CDR3.

The chain joins TRBV7-9 to TRBJ2-7; the D gene is possibly TRBD1 (6 bases). CDR3 length: 13 residues. The V end was cut by 3 bases, the J end by 6 bases, with 12 bases between. Germline V lookup: CDR1 SEHNR, CDR2 FQNEAQ (reference sequence). This chain's CDR3 is CASSFRDISEQYF. The DNA of the CDR3 is TGTGCCAGCAGCTTCCGGGACATTTCCGAGCAGTACTTC.